A single sample gave rise to the 18 T cell receptor beta chains below, sequenced in a study of shared clonotypes between healthy human individuals (dated by TCRdb to 2020 to 2021). Libraries came from the immunoSEQ multiplex PCR assay. TCRdb mirrors the immuneACCESS table, restricted to in-frame sequences. Some clones are absent from its copies; in checked studies, under half trace to an unresolved V gene, and the reason for the others is unknown. The sample data list around 1.6 million clones, and around 98% of these were observed just once. The ten largest clones capture about 0.4% of the sample. Source material: naive CD4+ T cells sorted from blood. The cell subset or site tag for this specimen amounts to: CD45RA+ positively selected. These receptor sequences come from a man aged 25 to 40 in good health.

V is TRBV7-9 and J is TRBJ2-7; D perhaps matches TRBD2 (7 bases). CDR1 SEHNR and CDR2 FQNEAQ come from the germline V gene (reference sequence). Trimming removed 4 bases at V and 3 bases at J, with 19 bases between. The length of the CDR3 is 16 residues. The CDR3 sequence is CASSSFDGGLFYEQYF. The CDR3 coding sequence is TGTGCCAGCAGCTCCTTCGACGGGGGGCTGTTCTACGAGCAGTACTTC.

This rearrangement joins TRBV23-1 to TRBJ1-2, with D possibly being TRBD1 (5 bases). TRBV23-1 is an open reading frame, and its role is uncertain. V shed 7 bases and J shed 9 bases, with 15 bases lying between them. This CDR3 region has 12 residues. CDR3 sequence: CASIPRESRYTF. The CDR3 coding sequence is TGCGCCAGCATTCCCAGGGAATCTCGCTACACCTTC.

J is TRBJ2-3 and V is TRBV29-1; the D gene is possibly TRBD1 (6 bases). CDR1 SQVTM and CDR2 ANQGSEA come from the germline V gene. The germline V and J ends were trimmed by 6 bases and 1 base, with 14 bases remaining between them. This CDR3 comprises 14 residues. The CDR3 sequence: CSVGNRVGTDTQYF. The CDR3 DNA reads as TGCAGCGTCGGGAACAGGGTCGGCACAGATACGCAGTATTTT.

The chain is built from TRBV21-1 and TRBJ1-2; TRBD1, the table's D call, was not compared with the DNA. TRBV21-1 has pseudogene status. The CDR3 totals 13 residues. This chain's CDR3 is CASSKGVGDGYTF. The DNA for the CDR3 is TGTGCCAGCAGCAAAGGAGTGGGCGATGGCTACACCTTC.

The CDR3 here is CASSLVLEKQYF. The CDR3 nucleotides are TGTGCCAGCAGCTTAGTTTTGGAAAAGCAGTATTTT. This chain uses TRBV11-2 with TRBJ2-3; D is uncertain. This CDR3 contains 12 residues. V lost 1 base to trimming and J lost 11 bases, with 10 bases between them. Germline CDR1 and CDR2: SGHAT and FQNNGV.

The chain employs TRBV4-3 and TRBJ1-4, with 9 bases matching TRBD1. This CDR3 comprises 16 residues. Germline CDR1 LGHNA, CDR2 YSLEER. V shed 3 bases and J 7 bases; nucleotides not matched to a gene: 9. CDR3 nucleotide sequence: TGCGCCAGCAGCCAGGCCGGGACAGGGATCGGTGAAAAACTGTTTTTT. Its translation: CASSQAGTGIGEKLFF.

The table lists this clone with a count of one. This chain joins TRBV7-2 and TRBJ2-7; 7 nucleotides align to TRBD1. The CDR3 runs 16 residues. V shed 0 bases, J shed 0 bases, and the junction held 5 bases outside the gene matches. CDR1 SGHTA and CDR2 FQGNSA come from the germline V gene. CDR3 residues: CASSLAPGQSSYEQYF. DNA for the CDR3: TGTGCCAGCAGCTTAGCGCCGGGACAGTCCTCCTACGAGCAGTACTTC.

This clone has more than one count but fewer than ten. The J gene is TRBJ2-2, the V gene TRBV28; tentative D call: TRBD1 (6 bases). Trimming pared 6 bases from V and 1 base from J, leaving 12 bases between. The CDR3 totals 15 residues. CDR1 and CDR2 (germline): MDHEN, SYDVKM. The CDR3 DNA is TGTGCCAGCAGCTCTACAGGGTTGAACACCGGGGAGCTGTTTTTT. It translates to CASSSTGLNTGELFF.

The V and J genes are TRBV2 and TRBJ1-1; no definite D call. With 0 bases removed from V and 0 bases from J, the gap between germline ends came to 20 bases. Per the germline V gene, CDR1 is SNHLY and CDR2 is FYNNEI. The CDR3 is 19 amino acids. In nucleotides, the CDR3 is TGTGCCAGCAGTGAAGCGCCCCCGAGACGCGCTTCCATGAACACTGAAGCTTTCTTT. Protein: CASSEAPPRRASMNTEAFF.

The rearrangement joins TRBV20-1 to TRBJ2-1, with a possible D match to TRBD1 (5 bases). CDR3 length: 11 amino acids. Trimming took off 6 bases at V and 14 bases at J, with 17 bases between the two ends. Germline CDR1 and CDR2: DFQATT and SNEGSKA (reference sequence). This CDR3 is CSAGASGQKFF. CDR3 bases: TGCAGTGCAGGGGCCTCCGGGCAAAAGTTCTTC.

A note on this clone: This CDR3 is also generated by other DNA sequences in the sample. The chain is built from TRBV9 and TRBJ2-7; D possibly matches TRBD1 or TRBD2 (5 bases each). The germline V gene has CDR1 SGDLS and CDR2 YYNGEE. V was trimmed by 0 bases and J by 1 base, leaving 8 bases between them. The CDR3 runs to 14 residues. The CDR3, as DNA: TGTGCCAGCAGCGTAGCCGGGGCGTCCTACGAGCAGTACTTC. This sequence encodes CASSVAGASYEQYF.

In this sample, this clone turned up once. This chain uses TRBV6-5 with TRBJ2-2; 12 positions agree with TRBD1. Germline V gene data show CDR1 as MNHEY and CDR2 as SVGAGI. CDR3 length equals 15 residues. The J segment lost 6 bases and the V segment lost 6 bases, leaving 5 bases of the junction unmatched. This CDR3 is CASSQGQGASGELFF. The DNA of the CDR3 is TGTGCCAGCAGCCAGGGACAGGGGGCCTCCGGGGAGCTGTTTTTT.

This sequence joins TRBV5-4 and TRBJ2-7; 7 bases match TRBD2. The germline CDR1 and CDR2 sequences are SGHNT and YYREEE (reference sequence). V lost 0 bases and J lost 1; bases outside the gene matches: 4. This CDR3 has 15 amino acids. CDR3 nucleotides: TGTGCCAGCAGCTTGGGGGCGGGAGAATCCTACGAGCAGTACTTC. Translated, it gives CASSLGAGESYEQYF. The full variable domain, rest sourced from reference TRBV5-4 and TRBJ2-7, is ETGVTQSPTHLIKTRGQQVTLRCSSQSGHNTVSWYQQALGQGPQFIFQYYREEENGRGNFPPRFSGLQFPNYSSELNVNALELDDSALYLCASSLGAGESYEQYFGPGTRLTVT.

This chain uses TRBV29-1 with TRBJ1-2; TRBD1 is a possible D gene (5 bases). Germline values: CDR1 SQVTM, CDR2 ANQGSEA. Trimming removed 6 bases at V and 6 bases at J, with 14 bases between. The CDR3 sequence is 12 residues long. CDR3 in DNA: TGCAGCGTCGCCGGGGGGACGCATGGCTACACCTTC. Its translation is CSVAGGTHGYTF.

Regarding this clone: Other DNA variants within this sample encode the same CDR3. The V and J genes are TRBV20-1 and TRBJ2-5; D call uncertain. CDR1 DFQATT and CDR2 SNEGSKA come from the germline V gene (reference sequence). Trimming pared 3 bases from V and 5 bases from J, leaving 4 bases between. CDR3 length equals 10 residues. DNA of the CDR3: TGCAGTGCTAGTACGGAGACCCAGTACTTC. Its translation: CSASTETQYF.

This clone was detected once. Different DNA sequences within this sample yield the same CDR3. The genes are TRBV5-1 and TRBJ1-1; tentative D call: TRBD1 (5 bases). The CDR3 has 14 residues. V lost 1 base, J lost 5 bases, and 12 bases lay in between. Germline V gives CDR1 SGHRS, CDR2 YFSETQ. The CDR3 DNA sequence: TGCGCCAGCAGCTTGCAGGGTGGGGGGACTGAAGCTTTCTTT. It codes for CASSLQGGGTEAFF.

Turning to this clone: Other DNA sequences within the sample encode an identical CDR3. The chain couples TRBV11-2 to TRBJ2-1; D call uncertain. The V gene's germline CDR1 is SGHAT and CDR2 FQNNGV. The V and J ends lost 5 bases and 4 bases respectively, with 3 bases between them. The CDR3 contains 11 residues. The CDR3 loop reads CASSAYNEQFF. For the CDR3, the DNA is TGTGCCAGCAGCGCTTACAATGAGCAGTTCTTC.

A word on this clone: The sample holds other DNA sequences that translate to the same CDR3. The rearrangement links TRBV9 to TRBJ1-2; D ambiguous. Germline values: CDR1 SGDLS, CDR2 YYNGEE. Trimming stripped 0 bases from V and 0 bases from J, with 12 bases between. The CDR3 is 16 amino acids. CDR3: CASSVGSGGANYGYTF. In nucleotides, the CDR3 is TGTGCCAGCAGCGTAGGATCTGGCGGAGCTAACTATGGCTACACCTTC.